The clone carrying this T cell receptor (beta chain) was counted once. Its antigen is not known. One end of the junction varies from germline; a read error may be responsible. This sample is part of a study of regulatory T cells in long-lasting Graves disease. Study results and limitations: The study found TRBV28, TRBJ1-2 and TRBJ2-5 favored in persistent disease.

The TCR beta library used iRepertoire HTBI primers with Arm-PCR amplification of CDR3. Original methodology: The identification of approximately 62 TRBV and roughly 14 TRBJ segments was made across samples. In TCRdb, the multiplex PCR reads were re-called with MiXCR into one record per CDR3 protein. In this record, the V and J calls reflect TCRdb's handling and not the investigators' own analysis. The sample includes 500,000 to 800,000 distinct CDR3 sequences, approximately 29% of them seen just once. Time point specified: persistent/refractory GD, antithyroid drugs over 5 years with positive TRAb. Generation of the TCR library employed RNA extracted from PBMCs. A blood draw put around 9.1 milliliters of peripheral blood into EDTA tubes. CDR1 is MNHNS and CDR2 is SASEGT in the germline V gene. The CDR3 extends over 15 amino acids.

Sequenced here: peripheral blood mononuclear cells (PBMCs), sampled when the disease was refractory, from a patient treated with antithyroid drugs. The sequence was obtained from a female donor with Graves disease. The J gene is TRBJ2-2, the V gene TRBV6-1, with D perhaps matching TRBD2 (6 bases). The CDR3 region is CAGSKGLLSTGELFF. CDR3 nucleotide sequence: TGTGCCGGCAGTAAGGGACTCCTGAGTACCGGGGAGCTGTTTTTT.